What follows are 31 T cell receptor beta chains derived from one specimen sequenced in a study of blood T cells in healthy people across ages. Primed by a sample-barcoded 5' primer and a J-beta primer mix, a second PCR proceeded for roughly 7 to 12 cycles. TCRdb itself ran the 5' RACE reads through MiXCR, one entry per CDR3 protein. The sample holds some 920,000 distinct CDR3 sequences; about 51% are singletons and the top ten take around a fifth. Sequences were obtained from blood. The receptors shown here come from a woman between 55 and 75 years old in good health.

Only a few counts were recorded for this clonotype. This chain joins TRBV6-5 and TRBJ1-4; D is possibly TRBD1 (5 bases). The CDR3 covers 18 residues. The V end was cut by 4 bases, the J end by 3 bases, with 21 bases between. The germline V gene has CDR1 MNHEY and CDR2 SVGAGI. CDR3 protein: CASSLTRAALGANEKLFF. In DNA form, the CDR3 reads TGTGCCAGCAGTTTAACTCGGGCAGCCTTAGGGGCTAATGAAAAACTGTTTTTT.

The chain combines TRBV20-1 with TRBJ1-1; possible D gene TRBD1, 6 bases. CDR1 is DFQATT and CDR2 is SNEGSKA in the germline V gene (reference sequence). V was cut by 3 bases and J by 5 bases, with 16 bases left in between. CDR3 length equals 14 residues. CDR3 DNA sequence: TGCAGTGCTAGGGCCAGGGGTAAGTGGACTGAAGCTTTCTTT. Its protein product is CSARARGKWTEAFF.

A word on this clonotype: This may be a read error, as it is one base from a much larger clone. The rearrangement uses TRBV28 and TRBJ2-3, with no clear D. The CDR3 length is 13 residues. The V gene's germline CDR1 is MDHEN and CDR2 SYDVKM. V was trimmed by 5 bases and J by 6 bases, leaving 12 bases between them. CDR3 in amino acids: CASSVRSGDTQYF. CDR3 coding DNA: TGTGCCAGCAGTGTAAGATCTGGGGATACGCAGTATTTT.

The genes are TRBV25-1 and TRBJ1-2; D is unclear. Germline V lookup: CDR1 MGHDK, CDR2 SYGVNS. Trimming pared 2 bases from V and 8 bases from J, leaving 21 bases between. This CDR3 has 16 residues. CDR3 sequence (DNA): TGTGCCAGCAGTGAAAAGTATGGCGACCTCTCGGGAGGCTACACCTTC. This sequence encodes CASSEKYGDLSGGYTF.

This clonotype has just a few counts. This chain uses TRBV2 with TRBJ1-6, with D possibly TRBD1 on 6 matching bases. V lost 6 bases and J 7 bases, leaving 7 bases between the germline ends. The CDR3 runs to 12 residues. Germline V gives CDR1 SNHLY, CDR2 FYNNEI. The CDR3 loop is CASSGQNSPLHF. The CDR3 nucleotides are TGTGCCAGCAGCGGACAGAATTCACCCCTCCACTTT.

This chain uses TRBV12-3 or TRBV12-4 with TRBJ2-4; 11 bases align to TRBD2. The tail of the sequence fits TRBJ2-7 better, so the J call may be wrong. The CDR3 covers 17 residues. The CDR3 loop is CASSLGLAGGPSHEQYF. In DNA form, the CDR3 reads TGTGCCAGCAGTTTAGGTCTAGCGGGAGGCCCGTCTCACGAGCAGTACTTC.

The chain employs TRBV13 and TRBJ2-5; D uncertain. This CDR3 region has 15 residues. Trimming pared 5 bases from V and 0 bases from J, leaving 13 bases between. Germline loops: CDR1 PRHDT, CDR2 FYEKMQ (reference sequence). CDR3 nucleotides: TGTGCCAGCAGCACAATCCCCTCGTACCAAGAGACCCAGTACTTC. It yields the protein CASSTIPSYQETQYF.

V and J are TRBV6-1 and TRBJ2-1; D not certain. CDR3 size: 13 residues. The ends were cut back, 3 bases at V and 8 bases at J, with 11 bases in the middle. Germline CDR1 is MNHNS and CDR2 is SASEGT. The CDR3 loop is CASSDGIADEQFF. CDR3 in DNA: TGTGCCAGCAGTGATGGGATAGCCGATGAGCAGTTCTTC.

Only a few counts were recorded for this clonotype. The chain joins TRBV2 to TRBJ2-3; 11 bases are a match to TRBD2. CDR1 is SNHLY and CDR2 is FYNNEI in the germline V gene. The CDR3 loop spans 15 amino acids. V trimming: 6 bases; J trimming: 6 bases; junction bases outside the gene matches: 8. CDR3 nucleotides: TGTGCCAGCAGAGGGACTAGCGGCCGGTGGGATACGCAGTATTTT. Amino acids: CASRGTSGRWDTQYF.

V and J are TRBV7-2 and TRBJ2-5; D may be TRBD2 (6 bases). The V gene's germline CDR1 is SGHTA and CDR2 FQGNSA. V lost 7 bases and J 5 bases, leaving 23 bases between the germline ends. The CDR3 contains 16 residues. CDR3 loop: CASNSWGVVRSETQYF. The CDR3 DNA follows: TGTGCCAGCAACTCCTGGGGGGTAGTACGGTCGGAGACCCAGTACTTC.

The chain carries TRBV9 and TRBJ2-2; D is uncertain. The CDR3 extends over 13 amino acids. The V gene lost 0 bases and the J gene lost 7 bases, with 7 bases spanning the gap. CDR1 and CDR2 from the germline V gene are SGDLS and YYNGEE. Here the CDR3 reads CASSVGWNGELFF. In DNA, the CDR3 is TGTGCCAGCAGCGTAGGATGGAACGGGGAGCTGTTTTTT.

The J gene is TRBJ2-3, the V gene TRBV7-9; 9 positions agree with TRBD2. There are 15 residues in the CDR3. Looked up from germline, CDR1 is SEHNR and CDR2 is FQNEAQ (reference sequence). V shed 6 bases and J 5 bases; nucleotides not matched to a gene: 9. The CDR3 here is CASSRLAGPLDTQYF. Here the CDR3 DNA reads TGTGCCAGCAGTCGGCTAGCGGGACCCCTAGATACGCAGTATTTT.

In regard to this clonotype: Since a much larger clone is just one base distant, this may be a read error. The V call is TRBV15, the J call TRBJ2-6, with D uncertain. CDR1 and CDR2 (germline): LNHNV, YYDKDF (reference sequence). CDR3 length equals 15 residues. The CDR3 region is CAPRFSHSGANVLTF. The CDR3 DNA reads as TGTGCCCCCAGGTTCTCTCACTCTGGGGCCAACGTCCTGACTTTC. Filled out from reference TRBV15 and TRBJ2-6, the complete variable domain reads DAMVIQNPRYQVTQFGKPVTLSCSQTLNHNVMYWYQQKSSQAPKLLFHYYDKDFNNEADTPDNFQSRRPNTSFCFLDIRSPGLGDTAMYLCAPRFSHSGANVLTFGAGSRLTVL.

DNA for the CDR3: TGTGCCAGCAGCGCCCTACAGGGAGGGGGTGAAAAACTGTTTTTT. The encoded protein is CASSALQGGGEKLFF. The chain couples TRBV7-9 to TRBJ1-4, with D perhaps TRBD1 (6 bases). The CDR3 runs 15 residues. The V end lost 5 bases, the J end lost 7 bases, and 17 bases lay between the germline ends. Germline assignment: CDR1 SEHNR and CDR2 FQNEAQ (reference sequence).

In the case of this clonotype: The junction shows a germline mismatch at one end, possibly a read error. The CDR3 DNA reads TGTGCCAGCAGTGCTTCAGGATCCCAAGAGCCCCAGTACTTC. This codes for CASSASGSQEPQYF. The gene calls are TRBV6-1 and TRBJ2-5, with unresolved D. The CDR3 has 14 residues. CDR1 and CDR2 from the germline V gene are MNHNS and SASEGT.

The gene calls are TRBV28 and TRBJ2-1, with a weak D call TRBD2 (5 bases). CDR1 MDHEN and CDR2 SYDVKM come from the germline V gene. V gave up 8 bases and J gave up 4 bases, with 18 bases separating them. This CDR3 comprises 15 residues. CDR3 in DNA: TGTGCCAGCCGTAGTGTTGGCGGGCCTTACAATGAGCAGTTCTTC. It specifies CASRSVGGPYNEQFF.

The chain joins TRBV27 to TRBJ1-1; D is ambiguous. This CDR3 has 17 residues. Per germline, CDR1 MNHEY and CDR2 SMNVEV (reference sequence). V lost 4 bases, J lost 5 bases, and 23 bases lay in between. CDR3: CASSSFTPRDPRTEAFF. For the CDR3, the DNA is TGTGCCAGCAGTTCTTTCACTCCCCGGGATCCAAGGACTGAAGCTTTCTTT.

The chain uses TRBV29-1 and TRBJ2-2; tentative D call: TRBD2 (6 bases). The germline CDR1 and CDR2 sequences are SQVTM and ANQGSEA. V lost 4 bases, J lost 8 bases, and 17 bases lay in between. There are 14 residues in the CDR3. CDR3 in DNA: TGCAGCGTTGCCCCGACAGTGGGGGGTGGGGAGCTGTTTTTT. Amino acid sequence: CSVAPTVGGGELFF.

This clonotype appeared a few times. This sequence joins TRBV7-2 and TRBJ2-1, with 7 bases that match TRBD2. The V gene's germline CDR1 is SGHTA and CDR2 FQGNSA. The length of the CDR3 is 16 residues. Trimming took 6 bases from V and 2 from J; bases not matched to a gene: 10. The CDR3, as DNA: TGTGCCAGCAGTCCAACCGGCGGGAGAACCTACAATGAGCAGTTCTTC. Translation: CASSPTGGRTYNEQFF.

This clonotype was counted ten times or more. The chain is built from TRBV29-1 and TRBJ2-5; 8 nucleotides line up with TRBD2. The V and J ends lost 4 bases and 2 bases, in that order; junction bases with no gene match: 6. The CDR3 length is 14 residues. From germline, CDR1 is SQVTM and CDR2 ANQGSEA. The CDR3 here is CSVVGREGQETQYF. In DNA, the CDR3 is TGCAGCGTTGTCGGCCGGGAGGGGCAAGAGACCCAGTACTTC.

For the CDR3, the DNA is TGTGCCACCAGCAGAGATGGGGGCACGTATGCCAAAAACATTCAGTACTTC. Protein product: CATSRDGGTYAKNIQYF. The rearrangement joins TRBV15 to TRBJ2-4; D might be TRBD1 (6 bases). V lost 0 bases, J lost 1 base, and 13 bases lay in between. The CDR3 covers 17 residues. CDR1 and CDR2 (germline): LNHNV, YYDKDF (reference sequence).

This rearrangement joins TRBV4-2 to TRBJ2-1; TRBD2 matches at 13 bases. Germline V lookup: CDR1 LGHNA, CDR2 YNFKEQ. This CDR3 is 17 amino acids long. V lost 8 bases and J lost 0; bases outside the gene matches: 7. CDR3 coding DNA: TGTGCCAGCTCCGGGACTAGCGGGGAGTCCTCCTACAATGAGCAGTTCTTC. It translates to CASSGTSGESSYNEQFF.

The chain links TRBV9 to TRBJ1-4, with D perhaps TRBD1 (5 bases). The CDR3 length is 16 residues. CDR1 and CDR2 (germline): SGDLS, YYNGEE. Trimming pared 4 bases from V and 0 bases from J, leaving 13 bases between. DNA for the CDR3: TGTGCCAGCAGCCCTCGGACATCTGCAACTAATGAAAAACTGTTTTTT. It translates to CASSPRTSATNEKLFF.

This clonotype occurred a few times. This rearrangement joins TRBV20-1 to TRBJ1-5; D is ambiguous. Germline CDR1 DFQATT, CDR2 SNEGSKA (reference sequence). Trimming removed 3 bases at V and 0 bases at J, with 9 bases between. This CDR3 is built from 14 residues. In nucleotides, the CDR3 is TGCAGTGCTAGTGAGGGATATAGCAATCAGCCCCAGCATTTT. It codes for CSASEGYSNQPQHF.

The chain has TRBV20-1 and TRBJ2-7; 9 bases map to TRBD2. With V trimmed by 0 bases and J by 4 bases, 4 bases remained unmatched. This CDR3 region has 14 residues. CDR1 is DFQATT and CDR2 is SNEGSKA in the germline V gene (reference sequence). CDR3 bases: TGCAGTGCTAGAGAAGCTAGCGGGACGTACGAGCAGTACTTC. Its protein is CSAREASGTYEQYF.

This clonotype appeared many times. The genes are TRBV4-2 and TRBJ1-2, with D unresolved. In germline, CDR1 is LGHNA, CDR2 YNFKEQ. V lost 7 bases to trimming and J lost 6 bases, with 18 bases between them. This CDR3 has 14 amino acids. The CDR3 DNA reads as TGTGCCAGCACCTCCCACGAGGAAGGCGATGGCTACACCTTC. Translated, it gives CASTSHEEGDGYTF.

This chain links TRBV15 with TRBJ1-2; tentative D call: TRBD1 (6 bases). V was pared by 3 bases and J by 5 bases, with 16 bases between. Germline CDR1 is LNHNV and CDR2 is YYDKDF (reference sequence). The CDR3 runs 15 residues. The CDR3 loop is CATSRGHTDVYGYTF. DNA of the CDR3: TGTGCCACCAGCAGGGGACACACCGACGTATATGGCTACACCTTC.

This clonotype was detected once. The chain combines TRBV28 with TRBJ2-7; 7 bases agree with TRBD2. The CDR3 covers 16 residues. V shed 7 bases and J 1 base; nucleotides not matched to a gene: 13. Germline V CDR1 and CDR2: MDHEN, SYDVKM. CDR3 protein: CASTTSGPSGSYEQYF. The CDR3 region has the DNA TGTGCCAGCACCACCTCGGGGCCTAGCGGTTCCTACGAGCAGTACTTC. The complete variable domain, with remaining parts taken from reference TRBV28 and TRBJ2-7, reads DVKVTQSSRYLVKRTGEKVFLECVQDMDHENMFWYRQDPGLGLRLIYFSYDVKMKEKGDIPEGYSVSREKKERFSLILESASTNQTSMYLCASTTSGPSGSYEQYFGPGTRLTVT.

This clonotype showed up many times. This chain links TRBV6-6 with TRBJ2-5, with D possibly being TRBD2 (5 bases). CDR1 is MNHNY and CDR2 is SVGAGI in the germline V gene (reference sequence). V was clipped by 8 bases and J by 1 base, with 11 bases between them. The CDR3 is 13 amino acids. CDR3 loop: CASRREVQETQYF. In DNA form, the CDR3 reads TGTGCCAGCCGACGGGAAGTCCAAGAGACCCAGTACTTC.

This clonotype has at least ten counts. This chain uses TRBV7-6 with TRBJ2-7; no definite D call. CDR1 SGHVS and CDR2 FNYEAQ come from the germline V gene. V shed 0 bases and J shed 2 bases, with 14 bases lying between them. CDR3 size: 16 residues. In DNA, the CDR3 is TGTGCCAGCAGCTTAGCTGGCCTCTCATACCCCTACGAGCAGTACTTC. It codes for CASSLAGLSYPYEQYF.

This clonotype was counted many times. At one end, the junction sequence differs from germline, possibly due to a read error. This sequence joins TRBV5-1 and TRBJ1-2; 7 nucleotides agree with TRBD1. This CDR3 region has 12 residues. Germline loops: CDR1 SGHRS, CDR2 YFSETQ. DNA for the CDR3: TGTGCCAGCAGCCGGGACAGCTATGGCTACACCTTC. Translated: CASSRDSYGYTF.